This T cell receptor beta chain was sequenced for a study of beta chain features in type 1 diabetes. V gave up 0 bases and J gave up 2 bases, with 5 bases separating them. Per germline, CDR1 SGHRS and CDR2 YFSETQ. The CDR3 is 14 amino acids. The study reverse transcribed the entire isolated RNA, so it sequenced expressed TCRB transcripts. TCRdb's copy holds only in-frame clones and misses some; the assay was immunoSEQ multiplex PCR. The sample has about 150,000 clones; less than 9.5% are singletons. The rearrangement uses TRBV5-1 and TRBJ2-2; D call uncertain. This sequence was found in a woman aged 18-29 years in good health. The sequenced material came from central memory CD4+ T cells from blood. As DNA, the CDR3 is TGCGCCAGCAGCTTGGGTCTCAACACCGGGGAGCTGTTTTTT. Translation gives CASSLGLNTGELFF.